This T cell receptor (beta chain) was sequenced during a study of identical twins. TCRdb reprocessed the 5' RACE reads via MiXCR and lists one record per CDR3 protein. The data contain about 730,000 distinct CDR3 sequences, 20% to 25% of them singletons. The germline gives CDR1 LGHDT, CDR2 YNNKEL (reference sequence). This CDR3 spans 13 amino acids. V shed 3 bases and J 7 bases; nucleotides not matched to a gene: 5. These data were likewise used in another study, on T cells expressing NK-cell markers. That study reports: In the group of eight sequenced donors, seven were HCMV-seropositive and one was seronegative.

The source material was PBMCs. This chain links TRBV3-1 with TRBJ2-7; TRBD1 aligns across 8 bases. The sequence was obtained from a woman between 18 and 29 years old in good health. CDR3 coding DNA: TGTGCCAGCAGCCACGGACAGGGCGCTGAGCAGTACTTC. It yields the protein CASSHGQGAEQYF.